The present T cell receptor (beta chain) was sequenced within a study of response to subunit inactivated influenza vaccine. The table lists this clonotype with a few counts. Its antigen remains unknown. The CDR3 length is 17 residues. The germline V gene has CDR1 SEHNR and CDR2 FQNEAQ (reference sequence). Germline trimming cut 5 bases from V and 0 bases from J; bases unmatched to any gene: 13. General study findings and limits: There was a suggestion from the authors that each seasonal influenza vaccination recruits few new T cells.

TCRdb reprocessed the RT-PCR reads via MiXCR and lists one record per CDR3 protein. The sample includes 700,000 to 800,000 distinct CDR3 sequences, 15% to 20% of them seen just once. The chain links TRBV7-9 to TRBJ2-7, with 7 nucleotides matching TRBD1. The receptor comes from a man aged 45-65 years who received an inactivated influenza vaccine. Source: PBMCs from blood, taken more than 4 days after vaccination. CDR3 bases: TGTGCCAGCAGCCCCCTCCCTTTCGGACAGGTCTCCTACGAGCAGTACTTC. This translates into CASSPLPFGQVSYEQYF.